This T cell receptor (beta chain) stems from a study of blood T cell repertoires in COVID-19. About the study: Acute-phase and convalescent COVID-19 samples originated in the United States, Italy and Spain. The analysed material was cDNA or gDNA that came from T cells, B-cell-depleted T cells, or PBMCs.

The protocol was immunoSEQ multiplex PCR, while the TCRdb copy is restricted to in-frame clones and leaves out a portion. The profile shows under 400,000 clones, approximately 89% of them singletons. Germline lookup yields CDR1 SGHAT and CDR2 FQNNGV. The CDR3 runs 15 residues. J was trimmed by 0 bases and V by 4 bases; bases with no gene match: 5. The TCR comes from a woman in her sixties or seventies with COVID-19, enrolled during active disease. V usage is TRBV11-2 and J usage is TRBJ1-1, with 7 bases fitting TRBD1. Sequencing was performed on peripheral blood. CDR3 residues: CASSYGQELNTEAFF. The CDR3 DNA reads TGTGCCAGCAGCTACGGACAGGAGTTGAACACTGAAGCTTTCTTT. The full variable domain, its missing parts supplied by reference TRBV11-2 and TRBJ1-1, is EAGVAQSPRYKIIEKRQSVAFWCNPISGHATLYWYQQILGQGPKLLIQFQNNGVVDDSQLPKDRFSAERLKGVDSTLKIQPAKLEDSAVYLCASSYGQELNTEAFFGQGTRLTVV.